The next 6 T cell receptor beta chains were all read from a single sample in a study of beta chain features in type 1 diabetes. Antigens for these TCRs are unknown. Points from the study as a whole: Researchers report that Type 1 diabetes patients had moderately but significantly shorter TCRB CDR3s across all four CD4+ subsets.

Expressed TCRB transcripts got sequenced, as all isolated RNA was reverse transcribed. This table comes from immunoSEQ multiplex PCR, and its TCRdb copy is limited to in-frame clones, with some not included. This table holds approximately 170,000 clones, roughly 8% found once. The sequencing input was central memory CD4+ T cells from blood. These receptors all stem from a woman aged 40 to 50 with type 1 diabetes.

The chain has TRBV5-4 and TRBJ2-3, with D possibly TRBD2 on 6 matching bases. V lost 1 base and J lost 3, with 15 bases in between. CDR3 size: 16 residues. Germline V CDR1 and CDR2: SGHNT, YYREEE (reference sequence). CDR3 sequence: CASSLKLGLQTDTQYF. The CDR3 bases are TGTGCCAGCAGCTTGAAGCTAGGACTACAAACAGATACGCAGTATTTT.

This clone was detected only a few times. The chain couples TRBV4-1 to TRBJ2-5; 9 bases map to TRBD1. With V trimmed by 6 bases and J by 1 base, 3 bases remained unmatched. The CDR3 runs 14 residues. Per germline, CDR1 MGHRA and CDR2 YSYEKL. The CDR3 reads CASRGQGSQETQYF. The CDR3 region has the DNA TGCGCCAGCAGAGGACAGGGGAGCCAAGAGACCCAGTACTTC.

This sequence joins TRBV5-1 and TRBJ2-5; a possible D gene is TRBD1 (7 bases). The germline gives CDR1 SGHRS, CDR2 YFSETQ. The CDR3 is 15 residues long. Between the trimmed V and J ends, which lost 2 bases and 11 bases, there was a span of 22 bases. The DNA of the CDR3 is TGCGCCAGCAGCTTCACAGGGGCCACGGAGGGAGAGCAGTACTTC. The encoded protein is CASSFTGATEGEQYF. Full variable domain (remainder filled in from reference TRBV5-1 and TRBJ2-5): KAGVTQTPRYLIKTRGQQVTLSCSPISGHRSVSWYQQTPGQGLQFLFEYFSETQRNKGNFPGRFSGRQFSNSRSEMNVSTLELGDSALYLCASSFTGATEGEQYFGPGTRLLVL.

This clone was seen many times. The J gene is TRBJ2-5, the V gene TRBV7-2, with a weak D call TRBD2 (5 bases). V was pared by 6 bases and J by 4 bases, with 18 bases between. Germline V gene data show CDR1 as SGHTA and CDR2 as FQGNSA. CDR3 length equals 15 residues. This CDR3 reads CASSPGFTDGETQYF. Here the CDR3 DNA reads TGTGCCAGCAGTCCGGGATTTACAGACGGAGAGACCCAGTACTTC.

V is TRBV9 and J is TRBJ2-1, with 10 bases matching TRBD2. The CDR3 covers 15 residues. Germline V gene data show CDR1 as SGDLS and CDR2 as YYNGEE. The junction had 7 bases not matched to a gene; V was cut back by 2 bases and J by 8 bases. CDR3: CASSVTLAGADEQFF. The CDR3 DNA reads TGTGCCAGCAGCGTTACTCTAGCGGGAGCTGATGAGCAGTTCTTC.

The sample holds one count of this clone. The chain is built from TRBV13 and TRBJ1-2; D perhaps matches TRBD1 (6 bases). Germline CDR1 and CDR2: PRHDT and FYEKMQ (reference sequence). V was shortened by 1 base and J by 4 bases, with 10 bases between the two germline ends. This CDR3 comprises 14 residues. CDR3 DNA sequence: TGTGCCAGCAGCTTAGTGGGGGCCCGCTATGGCTACACCTTC. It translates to CASSLVGARYGYTF.